This T cell receptor (beta chain) was captured in a study of control samples from healthy donors and cancer patients. The germline V and J ends were trimmed by 4 bases and 1 base, with 14 bases remaining between them. This CDR3 is built from 16 residues. Germline CDR1 is SGHRS and CDR2 is YFSETQ. The repertoire was sequenced with immunoSEQ multiplex PCR; TCRdb's copy has only in-frame clones and lacks some. Of some 11,000 clones listed, around 94% are singletons. This sequence joins TRBV5-1 and TRBJ2-2; D call uncertain. The sequence came from a man aged 65-85 years with head and neck cancer. The sequencing sample was made of PBMCs. CDR3 bases: TGCGCCAGCAGCAAGGGCGCTAGTGAGAACACCGGGGAGCTGTTTTTT. Translated: CASSKGASENTGELFF.